This T cell receptor beta chain was captured by sequencing in a study of T cells of healthy individuals. Germline values: CDR1 SGHNT, CDR2 YYREEE (reference sequence). The CDR3 length is 12 residues. Trimming left V 5 bases short and J 4 bases short, with 8 bases between. Many counts were recorded for this clonotype. TCRdb ran MiXCR on the 5' RACE reads and lists one entry per CDR3 protein. The profile shows 65,000 to 95,000 distinct CDR3 sequences, approximately 4.8% of them singletons. The chain joins TRBV5-4 to TRBJ2-3, with D hard to call. The source of this sequence is a female donor in good health. CDR3 nucleotides: TGTGCCAGCAGTTTATCATCAGATACGCAGTATTTT. This codes for CASSLSSDTQYF.